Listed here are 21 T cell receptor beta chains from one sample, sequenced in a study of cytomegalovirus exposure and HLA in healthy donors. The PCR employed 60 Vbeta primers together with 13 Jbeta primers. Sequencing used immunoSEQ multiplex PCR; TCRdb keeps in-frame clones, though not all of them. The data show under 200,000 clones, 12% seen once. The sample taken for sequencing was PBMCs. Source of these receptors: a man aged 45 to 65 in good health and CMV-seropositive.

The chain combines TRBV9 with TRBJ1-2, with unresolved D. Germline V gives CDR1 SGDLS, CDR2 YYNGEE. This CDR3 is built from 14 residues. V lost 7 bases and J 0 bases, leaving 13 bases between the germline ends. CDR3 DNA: TGTGCCAGCGGTTCCGAAGCCACTAACTATGGCTACACCTTC. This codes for CASGSEATNYGYTF.

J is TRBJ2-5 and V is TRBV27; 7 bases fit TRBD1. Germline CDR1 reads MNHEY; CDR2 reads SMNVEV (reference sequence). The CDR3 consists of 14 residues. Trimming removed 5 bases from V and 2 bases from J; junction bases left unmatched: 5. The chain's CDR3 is CASSPRQGQETQYF. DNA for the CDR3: TGTGCCAGCAGTCCTCGACAGGGTCAAGAGACCCAGTACTTC.

The CDR3 loop is CASSLLTGWATEAFF. The CDR3 DNA is TGTGCCAGCAGCCTGCTAACAGGGTGGGCCACTGAAGCTTTCTTT. V usage is TRBV7-2 and J usage is TRBJ1-1, with a tentative D call TRBD1 (6 bases). Germline V gene sequence: CDR1 SGHTA, CDR2 FQGNSA. This CDR3 has 15 amino acids. Trimming removed 5 bases at V and 4 bases at J, with 17 bases between.

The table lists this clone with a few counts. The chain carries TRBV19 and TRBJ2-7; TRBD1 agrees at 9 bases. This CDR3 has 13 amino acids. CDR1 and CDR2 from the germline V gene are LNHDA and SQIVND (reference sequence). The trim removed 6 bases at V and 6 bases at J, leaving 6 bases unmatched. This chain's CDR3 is CASRKDRGLEQYF. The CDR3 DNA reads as TGTGCCAGTAGGAAGGACAGGGGACTCGAGCAGTACTTC.

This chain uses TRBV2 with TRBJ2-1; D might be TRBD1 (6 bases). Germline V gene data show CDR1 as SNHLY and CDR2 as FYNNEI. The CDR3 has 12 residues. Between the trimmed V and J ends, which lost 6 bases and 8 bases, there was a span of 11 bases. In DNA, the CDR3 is TGTGCCAGCAGCTTCAGGGGCGATGAGCAGTTCTTC. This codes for CASSFRGDEQFF.

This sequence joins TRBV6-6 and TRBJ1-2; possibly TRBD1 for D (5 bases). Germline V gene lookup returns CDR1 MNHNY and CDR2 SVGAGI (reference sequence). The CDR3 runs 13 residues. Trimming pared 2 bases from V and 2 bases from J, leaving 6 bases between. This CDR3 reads CASSYGGNYGYTF. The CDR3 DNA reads TGTGCCAGCAGTTACGGGGGGAACTATGGCTACACCTTC.

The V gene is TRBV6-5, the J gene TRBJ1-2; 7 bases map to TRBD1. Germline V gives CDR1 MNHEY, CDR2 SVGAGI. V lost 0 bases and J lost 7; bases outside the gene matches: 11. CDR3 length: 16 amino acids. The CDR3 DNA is TGTGCCAGCAGTTACTCTGTAGGGGGCGGAAGTGCTGGCTACACCTTC. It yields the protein CASSYSVGGGSAGYTF.

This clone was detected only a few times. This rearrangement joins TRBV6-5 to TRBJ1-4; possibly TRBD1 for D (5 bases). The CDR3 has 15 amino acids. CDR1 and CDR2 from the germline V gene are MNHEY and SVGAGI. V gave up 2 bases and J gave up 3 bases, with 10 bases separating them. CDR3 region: CASSYAGGSNEKLFF. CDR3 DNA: TGTGCCAGCAGTTACGCCGGGGGTTCTAATGAAAAACTGTTTTTT.

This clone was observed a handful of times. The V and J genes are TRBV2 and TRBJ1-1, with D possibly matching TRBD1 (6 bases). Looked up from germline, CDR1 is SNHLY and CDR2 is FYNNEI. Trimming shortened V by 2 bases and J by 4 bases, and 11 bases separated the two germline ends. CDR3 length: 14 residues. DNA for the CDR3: TGTGCCAGCAGTGAATCTTCAGGGGTCACTGAAGCTTTCTTT. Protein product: CASSESSGVTEAFF.

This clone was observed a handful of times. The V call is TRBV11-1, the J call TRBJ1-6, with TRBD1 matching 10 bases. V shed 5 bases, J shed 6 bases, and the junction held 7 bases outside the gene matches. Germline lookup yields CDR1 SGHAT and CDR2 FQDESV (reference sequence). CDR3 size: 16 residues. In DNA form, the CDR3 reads TGTGCCAGCAGCAAGCCGACAGGGGGCGGTAATTCACCCCTCCACTTT. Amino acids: CASSKPTGGGNSPLHF. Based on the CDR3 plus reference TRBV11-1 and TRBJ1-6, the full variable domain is EAEVAQSPRYKITEKSQAVAFWCDPISGHATLYWYRQILGQGPELLVQFQDESVVDDSQLPKDRFSAERLKGVDSTLKIQPAELGDSAMYLCASSKPTGGGNSPLHFGNGTRLTVT.

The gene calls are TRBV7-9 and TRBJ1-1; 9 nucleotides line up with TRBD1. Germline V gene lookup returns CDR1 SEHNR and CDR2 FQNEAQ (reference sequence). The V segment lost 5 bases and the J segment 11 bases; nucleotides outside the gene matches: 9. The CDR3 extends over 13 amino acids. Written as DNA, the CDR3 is TGTGCCAGCAGCCCTACCGGGACAGGGAGGGCTTTCTTT. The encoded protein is CASSPTGTGRAFF.

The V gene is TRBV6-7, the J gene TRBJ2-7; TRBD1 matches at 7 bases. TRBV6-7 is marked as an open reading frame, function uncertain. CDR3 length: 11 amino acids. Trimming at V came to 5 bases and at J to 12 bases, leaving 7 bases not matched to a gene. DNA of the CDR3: TGTGCCAGCAGTAGTCGACAGGGTATGTACGTC. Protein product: CASSSRQGMYV.

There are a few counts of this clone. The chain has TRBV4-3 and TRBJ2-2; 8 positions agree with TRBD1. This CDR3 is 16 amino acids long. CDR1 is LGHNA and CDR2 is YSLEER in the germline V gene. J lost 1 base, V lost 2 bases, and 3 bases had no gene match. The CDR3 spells CASSQSGTGNTGELFF. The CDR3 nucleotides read TGCGCCAGCAGCCAATCCGGGACAGGGAACACCGGGGAGCTGTTTTTT.

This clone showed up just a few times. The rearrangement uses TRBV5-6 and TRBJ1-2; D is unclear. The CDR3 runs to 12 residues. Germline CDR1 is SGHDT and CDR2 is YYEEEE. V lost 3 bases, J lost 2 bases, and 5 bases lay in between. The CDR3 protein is CASSSGNYGYTF. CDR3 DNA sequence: TGTGCCAGCAGCTCGGGAAACTATGGCTACACCTTC.

In DNA form, the CDR3 reads TGTGCCAGCAGCCCTGGACAGGGGACAGAGACCCAGTACTTC. It codes for CASSPGQGTETQYF. The chain links TRBV7-3 to TRBJ2-5; 9 bases are shared with TRBD1. The germline V gene encodes CDR1 SGHTA and CDR2 FQGTGA. The CDR3 is 14 residues long. V shed 5 bases, J shed 4 bases, and the junction held 5 bases outside the gene matches.

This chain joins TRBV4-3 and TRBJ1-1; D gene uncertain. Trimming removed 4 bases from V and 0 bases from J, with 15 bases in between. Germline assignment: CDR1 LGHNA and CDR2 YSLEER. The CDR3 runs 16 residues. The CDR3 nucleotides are TGCGCCAGCAGCCCCGCCTTCCAGGACTTGAACACTGAAGCTTTCTTT. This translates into CASSPAFQDLNTEAFF.

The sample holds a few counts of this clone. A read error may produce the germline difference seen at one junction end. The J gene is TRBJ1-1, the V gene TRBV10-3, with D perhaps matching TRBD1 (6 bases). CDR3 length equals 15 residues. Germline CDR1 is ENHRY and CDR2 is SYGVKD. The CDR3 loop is CAISESGQGNSEAFF. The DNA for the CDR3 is TGTGCCATCAGTGAGTCGGGGCAGGGGAACTCTGAAGCTTTCTTT.

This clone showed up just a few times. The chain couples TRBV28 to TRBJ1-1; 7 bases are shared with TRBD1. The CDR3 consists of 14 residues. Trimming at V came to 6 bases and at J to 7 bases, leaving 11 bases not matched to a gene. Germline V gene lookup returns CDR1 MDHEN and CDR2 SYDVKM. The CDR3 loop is CASRTRDSFYEAFF. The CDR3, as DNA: TGTGCCAGCAGGACCCGGGACAGTTTTTATGAAGCTTTCTTT.

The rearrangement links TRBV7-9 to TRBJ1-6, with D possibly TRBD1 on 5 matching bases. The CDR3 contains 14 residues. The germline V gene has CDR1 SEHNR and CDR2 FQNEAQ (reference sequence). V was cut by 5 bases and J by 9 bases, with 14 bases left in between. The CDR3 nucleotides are TGTGCCAGCAGCGGGGACTCGGGCGGTTCACCCCTCCACTTT. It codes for CASSGDSGGSPLHF.

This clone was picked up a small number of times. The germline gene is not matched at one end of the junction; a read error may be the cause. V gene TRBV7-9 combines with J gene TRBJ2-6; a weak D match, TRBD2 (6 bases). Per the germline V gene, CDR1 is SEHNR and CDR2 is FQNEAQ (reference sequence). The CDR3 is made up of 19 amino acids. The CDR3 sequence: CASSLGGIFGEGGANVLTF. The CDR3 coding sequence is TGTGCCAGCAGTTTAGGAGGGATTTTCGGGGAAGGTGGGGCCAACGTCCTGACTTTC.

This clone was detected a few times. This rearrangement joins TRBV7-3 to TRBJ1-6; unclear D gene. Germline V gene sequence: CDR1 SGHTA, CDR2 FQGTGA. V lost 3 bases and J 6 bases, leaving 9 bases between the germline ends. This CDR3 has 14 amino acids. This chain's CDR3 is CASSFSQRNSPLHF. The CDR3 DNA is TGTGCCAGCAGCTTTTCCCAGCGTAATTCACCCCTCCACTTT.